Below, 2 T cell receptor beta chains from the same sample are listed, as sequenced in a study of regulatory T cells in long-lasting Graves disease. Arm-PCR of CDR3 regions and iRepertoire HTBI primers were the basis on which TCR beta libraries were built. MiXCR, run by TCRdb on the multiplex PCR reads, gives a single entry per CDR3 protein. Of a few hundred thousand distinct CDR3 sequences listed, just over 20% are singletons. Time point noted: newly diagnosed GD, antithyroid drugs for less than 3 months. PBMC RNA served as the TCR library source. The sample in question was peripheral blood mononuclear cells (PBMCs), obtained at new diagnosis, from a patient treated with antithyroid drugs. The receptors were sampled from a female donor with Graves disease.

There are many counts of this clonotype. The rearrangement uses TRBV27 and TRBJ2-1; D might be TRBD2 (7 bases). CDR1 is MNHEY, CDR2 SMNVEV, per germline (reference sequence). CDR3 size: 15 residues. The V gene lost 7 bases and the J gene lost 4 bases, with 17 bases spanning the gap. DNA for the CDR3: TGTGCCAGCAAAAGGGGGGGTCAAACGTACAATGAGCAGTTCTTC. Its translation is CASKRGGQTYNEQFF.

Worth noting for this clonotype: A much larger clonotype is one base distant, so this may be a read error. V and J are TRBV19 and TRBJ1-1; D unclear. Trimming removed 6 bases from V and 4 bases from J, with 15 bases in between. Germline V gives CDR1 LNHDA, CDR2 SQIVND (reference sequence). The CDR3 is made up of 14 amino acids. This chain's CDR3 is CASSVGNVSTEAFF. CDR3 DNA: TGTGCCAGTAGCGTAGGGAACGTGAGCACTGAAGCTTTCTTT.